This T cell receptor beta chain stems from a study of blood T cell repertoires in COVID-19 (dated by TCRdb to the early 2020s). Study-level background: Collaborator samples came from the United States, Italy and Spain and covered acute and convalescent phases of COVID-19. Sample metadata almost always included a de-identified subject ID, COVID-19 status, age in years and sex. Where available, HLA class I and class II types were obtained from metadata supplied by the sample provider rather than from assay-based typing. The repertoires were released in a freely available public database meant as a resource for research on the immune response to SARS-CoV-2. The samples were drawn from the first 160 participants of the ongoing ImmuneRACE study and from 1,254 subjects provided by 6 global collaborators. The dataset comprised deeply sampled blood TCRbeta repertoires from subjects exposed to, actively infected with, or recovered from COVID-19. The material from the prospective study consisted of cDNA or gDNA derived from T cells, B-cell-depleted T cells, or PBMCs. The paper as a whole reports these results and caveats: Clinical and demographic metadata were provided uncurated, with the amount varying by source and participant.

The immunoSEQ Assay, a bias-controlled multiplex PCR, was used to amplify TCRbeta CDR3 regions from genomic DNA. As for the original processing: Within the assay, amplification of reference gene primers was used to estimate how many nucleated cells each sample contained. To quantify the absolute abundance of each unique TCRbeta CDR3 rearrangement, sequence reads were collapsed and filtered. Productive Simpson clonality was computed per sample as the square root of Simpson's diversity index over productive rearrangements. TCRdb obtained this table from immuneACCESS and retained in-frame rearrangements with V and J assigned. These tables miss some clones; where compared with another copy, unresolved V genes account for less than half of the shortfall, and the remainder is unexplained. From that table come the V and J calls and clone size; the DNA was used to work out D and trimming. A total of hundreds of thousands of clones appear in this sample, approximately 90% of them only once. The top ten hold over 0.2% of the sample.

V sheds 0 bases and J sheds 8 bases, leaving 14 bases between their ends. The CDR3, cysteine through phenylalanine, is 15 amino acids long. Only the CDR3 portion is preserved as DNA: 45 bases, with reading frame beginning at the first base. The germline V gene (reference sequence) provides CDR1 LNHNV and CDR2 YYDKDF. As to this clone: The specificity of this receptor is unknown. Base qualities are missing; no much larger clone stands one base away.

Each collaborating institution followed its own protocols to collect whole blood in K2EDTA tubes. For TCRbeta analysis, collaborator samples were shipped as frozen whole blood, as isolated PBMCs, or as DNA extracted from either sample type. Material for sequencing was peripheral blood. The source of this sequence is a young woman with acute or convalescent COVID-19. Rearrangement joined TRBV15 to TRBJ1-3; the D gene cannot be named for sure. The CDR3 protein sequence reads: CATSRDGRDRDTIYF. The sequenced DNA is TGTGCCACCAGCAGAGATGGCCGGGATCGGGACACCATATATTTT.